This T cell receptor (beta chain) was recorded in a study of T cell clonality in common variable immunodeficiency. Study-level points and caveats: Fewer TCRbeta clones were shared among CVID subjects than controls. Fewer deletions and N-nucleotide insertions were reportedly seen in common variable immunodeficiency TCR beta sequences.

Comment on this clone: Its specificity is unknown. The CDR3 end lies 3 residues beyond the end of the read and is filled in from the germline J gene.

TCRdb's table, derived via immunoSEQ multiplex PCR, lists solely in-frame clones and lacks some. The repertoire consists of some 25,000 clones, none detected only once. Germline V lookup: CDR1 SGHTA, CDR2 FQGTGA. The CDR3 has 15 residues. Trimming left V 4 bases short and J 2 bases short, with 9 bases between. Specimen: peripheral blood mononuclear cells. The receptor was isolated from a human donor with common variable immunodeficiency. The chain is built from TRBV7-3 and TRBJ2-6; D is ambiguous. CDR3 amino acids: CASSSNLAGANVLTF. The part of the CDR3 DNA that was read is TGTGCCAGCAGCTCTAATTTGGCTGGGGCCAACGTC.